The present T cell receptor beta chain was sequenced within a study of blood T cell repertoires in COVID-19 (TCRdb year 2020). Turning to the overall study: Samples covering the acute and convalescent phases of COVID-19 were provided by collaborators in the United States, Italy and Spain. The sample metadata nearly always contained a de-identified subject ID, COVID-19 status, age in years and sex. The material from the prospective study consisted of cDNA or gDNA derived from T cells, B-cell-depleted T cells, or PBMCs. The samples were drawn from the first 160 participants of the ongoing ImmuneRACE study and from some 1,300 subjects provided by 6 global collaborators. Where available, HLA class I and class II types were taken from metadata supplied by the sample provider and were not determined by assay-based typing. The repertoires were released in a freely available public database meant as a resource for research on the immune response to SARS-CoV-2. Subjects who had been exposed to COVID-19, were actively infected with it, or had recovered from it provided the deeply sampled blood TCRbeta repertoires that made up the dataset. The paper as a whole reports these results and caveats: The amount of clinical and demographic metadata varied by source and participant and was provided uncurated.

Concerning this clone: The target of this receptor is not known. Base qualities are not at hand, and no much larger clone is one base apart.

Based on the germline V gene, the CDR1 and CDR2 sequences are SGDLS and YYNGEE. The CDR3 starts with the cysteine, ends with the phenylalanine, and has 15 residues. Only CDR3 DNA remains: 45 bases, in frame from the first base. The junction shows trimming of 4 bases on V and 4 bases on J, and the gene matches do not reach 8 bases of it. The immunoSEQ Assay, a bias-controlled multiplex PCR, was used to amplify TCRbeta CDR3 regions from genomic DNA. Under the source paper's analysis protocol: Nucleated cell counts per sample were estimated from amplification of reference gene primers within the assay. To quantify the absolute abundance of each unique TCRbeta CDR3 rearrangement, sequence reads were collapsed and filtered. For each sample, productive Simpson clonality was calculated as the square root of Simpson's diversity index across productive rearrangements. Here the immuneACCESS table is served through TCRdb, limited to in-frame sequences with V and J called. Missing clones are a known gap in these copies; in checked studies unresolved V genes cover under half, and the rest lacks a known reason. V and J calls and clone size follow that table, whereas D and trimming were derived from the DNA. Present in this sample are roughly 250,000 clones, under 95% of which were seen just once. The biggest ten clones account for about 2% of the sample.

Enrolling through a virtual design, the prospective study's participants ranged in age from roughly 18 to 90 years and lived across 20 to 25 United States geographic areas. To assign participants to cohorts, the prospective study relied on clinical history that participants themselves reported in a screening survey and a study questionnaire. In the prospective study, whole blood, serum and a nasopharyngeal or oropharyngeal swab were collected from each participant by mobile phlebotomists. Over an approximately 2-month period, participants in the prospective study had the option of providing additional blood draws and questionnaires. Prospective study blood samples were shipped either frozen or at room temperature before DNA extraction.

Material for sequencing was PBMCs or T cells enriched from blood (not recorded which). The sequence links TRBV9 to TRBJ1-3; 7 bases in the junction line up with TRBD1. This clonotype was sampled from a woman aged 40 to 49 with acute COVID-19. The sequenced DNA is TGTGCCAGCAGCCCGCATGGGACAGCGGGAAACACCATATATTTT. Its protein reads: CASSPHGTAGNTIYF.